This record looks at one T cell receptor beta chain sequence and its context. The length of the CDR3 is 15 residues. The germline V and J ends were trimmed by 1 base and 0 bases, with 9 bases remaining between them. Looked up from germline, CDR1 is GTSNPN and CDR2 is SVGIG (reference sequence). This record comes from a study of blood T cell repertoires in COVID-19. Authors' processing steps: Amplifying reference gene primers gave estimates of nucleated cell counts. Sequenced by immunoSEQ multiplex PCR; TCRdb stores in-frame clones only, minus some. That table furnishes V, J and clone size, whereas the DNA furnished D and trimming. Altogether over 450,000 clones are present, 80% to 90% being singletons, with the ten largest covering 0.8% to 0.9%.

The chain couples TRBV30 to TRBJ1-4; a weak D match, TRBD1 (5 bases). This clonotype was obtained from a young man with COVID-19, enrolled during active disease. Sample: peripheral blood. In DNA form, the CDR3 reads TGTGCCTGGAGTGGACAGCGATCAACTAATGAAAAACTGTTTTTT. Translated: CAWSGQRSTNEKLFF. Full variable domain (outside the CDR3, taken from reference TRBV30 and TRBJ1-4): SQTIHQWPATLVQPVGSPLSLECTVEGTSNPNLYWYRQAAGRGLQLLFYSVGIGQISSEVPQNLSASRPQDRQFILSSKKLLLSDSGFYLCAWSGQRSTNEKLFFGSGTQLSVL.